This entry features one T cell receptor (beta chain) sequence. This clonotype was picked up many times. What antigen it recognizes has not been identified. No much larger clone is present one base from it, and per-base qualities are unavailable. This entry is derived from a study of spatial heterogeneity in lung cancer (dated by TCRdb to the late 2010s). About the study as a whole: Beta-chain transcripts were consistently detected in greater numbers than alpha-chain transcripts, which likely reflected higher beta-chain transcript abundance. Both alpha and beta chains were TCR-sequenced in 200 to 250 tumor regions, around 64 matched nontumor lung samples and some 56 PBMC samples obtained at surgery. Nonsynonymous mutation counts, determined by whole-exome sequencing of tumor tissue, were related to features of the TCR repertoire. In non-small cell lung cancer, the study quantitatively compared TCR alpha and beta repertoires across several tumor regions, matched nontumor lung, and blood. In the raw uncorrected reads, each unique combination of TCR and UMI appeared more than ten times on average.

General conclusions and limits of the study: Ubiquitous expanded tumor TCRs were detected in blood more often at tumor resection than at routine follow-up. Confirming at a functional level the hypothesis that regional TCRs recognize regional mutations was considered to require additional single-cell paired TCR alpha and beta sequencing.

Library prep was done by 5' RACE. The sequencer was a NextSeq 500. The TCR library protocol attached a unique molecular identifier to each TCR cDNA molecule to allow correction of PCR and sequencing errors. As for the authors' bioinformatics: TCR identification, UMI-based error correction and CDR3 extraction were all carried out with Decombinator tools. TCRs above a frequency of 2 per 1,000, corresponding to the top 1% of the tumor frequency distribution, were defined as expanded. Renyi diversity was calculated using the R vegan package after each repertoire was subsampled 100 times to 5,000 TCRs. CDR3 similarity networks were built from amino acid triplet string-kernel similarity, with CDR3s being connected when pairwise similarity was above 0.82. Starting from the raw public reads, TCRdb applied fastp trimming at Q25, assembled clones with MiXCR and retained in-frame beta chains. Every CDR3 protein is listed once, alongside the most common genes and DNA of its rows. Clone size and V and J calls follow TCRdb, not the original study. The sample yields approximately 20,000 distinct CDR3 sequences; around 4.6% were counted once. The ten largest account for around 7% of the sample.

The time point label, read with the paper, signifies: sample taken at primary tumor resection. Without any cell sorting, TCR sequencing was performed on whole RNA extracted either from tumor and nontumor lung tissue or from cryopreserved PBMC samples. Samples were obtained from approximately 72 patients with early-stage, untreated non-small cell lung cancer from the lung TRACERx cohort. Only patients for whom sufficient RNA was available from at least two tumor regions were selected for TCR sequencing. The sample in question was PBMCs, obtained at surgery. The receptor's source is a male donor with early-stage non-small cell lung cancer.

The DNA sequence is given as TGTGCCAGCAGCCCCCGACAGGGGCAGGGTGGCTACACCTTC. Its product reads: CASSPRQGQGGYTF. The rearrangement combines TRBV7-9 with TRBJ1-2, and 8 junction bases match TRBD1. CDR1 and CDR2 are read off the germline V gene (reference sequence) as SEHNR and FQNEAQ. V and J are trimmed by 5 bases and 7 bases, and the gene matches miss 9 bases of the junction. Measured from the cysteine to the phenylalanine, the CDR3 is 14 residues long. Just the 42-base CDR3 DNA is kept, in frame starting at base 1. When the CDR3 is completed using the reference TRBV7-9 and TRBJ1-2 genes on either side, the full variable domain is DTGVSQNPRHKITKRGQNVTFRCDPISEHNRLYWYRQTLGQGPEFLTYFQNEAQLEKSRLLSDRFSAERPKGSFSTLEIQRTEQGDSAMYLCASSPRQGQGGYTFGSGTRLTVV.